Following are 27 T cell receptor beta chains from one sample sequenced in a study of T-cell reconstitution after alpha-beta-depleted transplantation in children. Library preparation (for TCRbeta) was performed with unique molecular identifiers. MiXCR, run by TCRdb on the PCR reads, gives a single entry per CDR3 protein. The sample lists about 610,000 distinct CDR3 sequences; 10% to 13% were seen once. This specimen consisted of PBMCs from the stem cell graft donor, obtained from the stem cell graft. The receptor source for this set is a human donor who donated a stem cell graft to a child with acute myeloid leukemia.

This clonotype has at least ten counts. The chain is built from TRBV24-1 and TRBJ1-2; D unresolved. The CDR3 runs to 13 residues. Germline V lookup: CDR1 KGHDR, CDR2 SFDVKD. V was shortened by 0 bases and J by 4 bases, with 5 bases between the two germline ends. The CDR3 DNA reads as TGTGCCACCAGTGATTTGCAGAGCTATGGCTACACCTTC. As protein: CATSDLQSYGYTF.

Comments on this clonotype: At one end the junction does not follow the germline gene, possibly because of a read error. The CDR3 reads CAISPGTGKKTQYF. CDR3 DNA sequence: TGTGCCATCAGCCCCGGGACAGGGAAAAAGACCCAGTACTTC. The chain couples TRBV4-2 to TRBJ2-5; 9 bases fit TRBD1. From germline, CDR1 is LGHNA and CDR2 YNFKEQ. The CDR3 consists of 14 residues.

The chain employs TRBV20-1 and TRBJ1-3; unclear D gene. Germline V gene lookup returns CDR1 DFQATT and CDR2 SNEGSKA (reference sequence). The V gene lost 3 bases and the J gene lost 0 bases, with 9 bases spanning the gap. This CDR3 has 14 residues. As DNA, the CDR3 is TGCAGTGCTAGGGAGTTCTTCTCTGGAAACACCATATATTTT. Protein product: CSAREFFSGNTIYF.

The genes are TRBV20-1 and TRBJ2-7; D gene uncertain. There are 11 residues in the CDR3. V was pared by 2 bases and J by 5 bases, with 7 bases between. Germline lookup yields CDR1 DFQATT and CDR2 SNEGSKA (reference sequence). The CDR3 nucleotides read TGCAGTGCTAGACAATTGGACGAGCAGTACTTC. Its translation: CSARQLDEQYF.

The sample holds many counts of this clonotype. The chain links TRBV9 to TRBJ1-3; 11 bases are shared with TRBD1. The V and J ends lost 4 bases and 0 bases, in that order; junction bases with no gene match: 18. The CDR3 loop spans 21 amino acids. The germline gives CDR1 SGDLS, CDR2 YYNGEE. CDR3 sequence (DNA): TGTGCCAGCAGCTCCACCCTTTTTGGACAGGGGGCATCCTTCTCTGGAAACACCATATATTTT. It is translated as CASSSTLFGQGASFSGNTIYF.

This clonotype turned up a few times. The chain is built from TRBV10-3 and TRBJ1-2, with D uncertain. V lost 0 bases and J lost 7, with 12 bases in between. From germline, CDR1 is ENHRY and CDR2 SYGVKD. The CDR3 consists of 14 residues. CDR3: CAISESRRAPGYTF. CDR3 nucleotides: TGTGCCATCAGTGAGTCTAGGAGGGCCCCTGGCTACACCTTC.

This clonotype was observed many times. The chain has TRBV4-2 and TRBJ1-4, with D perhaps TRBD1 (5 bases). V was shortened by 6 bases and J by 2 bases, with 13 bases between the two germline ends. Germline V CDR1 and CDR2: LGHNA, YNFKEQ. This CDR3 comprises 15 residues. The CDR3 DNA follows: TGTGCCAGCAGGGACAACAGTGGGACTAATGAAAAACTGTTTTTT. This translates into CASRDNSGTNEKLFF.

This clonotype has a handful of counts. The CDR3 sequence: CASSYSQGGEQFF. CDR3 bases: TGTGCCAGCAGTTACTCCCAGGGAGGTGAGCAGTTCTTC. J is TRBJ2-1 and V is TRBV6-2 or TRBV6-3, with D perhaps TRBD2 (6 bases). The germline CDR1 and CDR2 sequences are MNHEY and SVGEGT. V lost 0 bases and J 9 bases, leaving 9 bases between the germline ends. This CDR3 contains 13 residues.

On this clonotype: This may arise from a read error, as a much more abundant clone is one base away. The V call is TRBV20-1, the J call TRBJ2-1; D might be TRBD2 (5 bases). Germline CDR1 reads DFQATT; CDR2 reads SNEGSKA (reference sequence). The CDR3 loop spans 17 amino acids. V shed 0 bases and J shed 0 bases, with 15 bases lying between them. The CDR3 bases are TGCAGTGCTAGAGATCAGGCAGCGGAAAGCTCCTACAATGAGCAGTTCTTC. Its translation is CSARDQAAESSYNEQFF.

The chain uses TRBV6-5 and TRBJ2-3; 8 bases line up with TRBD2. The CDR3 totals 17 residues. CDR1 and CDR2 from the germline V gene are MNHEY and SVGAGI. V trimming: 0 bases; J trimming: 6 bases; junction bases outside the gene matches: 11. The CDR3 region is CASSYSIVAGGPDTQYF. CDR3 coding DNA: TGTGCCAGCAGTTACTCCATAGTGGCGGGAGGTCCCGATACGCAGTATTTT.

The V call is TRBV18, the J call TRBJ2-7; 12 bases agree with TRBD1. Per the germline V gene, CDR1 is KGHSH and CDR2 is LQKENI. The V segment lost 1 base and the J segment 7 bases; nucleotides outside the gene matches: 5. This CDR3 spans 15 amino acids. Written as DNA, the CDR3 is TGTGCCAGCTCACCACTGGGACAGGGGGCGGGTGAGCAGTACTTC. Its protein is CASSPLGQGAGEQYF.

This clonotype was seen at least ten times. This chain links TRBV6-1 with TRBJ2-3; 11 bases match TRBD2. J was trimmed by 5 bases and V by 6 bases; bases with no gene match: 13. CDR3 length: 17 residues. The V gene's germline CDR1 is MNHNS and CDR2 SASEGT. CDR3 residues: CASRAGTSGFTGDTQYF. DNA for the CDR3: TGTGCCAGCAGGGCCGGGACTAGCGGTTTCACGGGAGATACGCAGTATTTT.

This clonotype was counted many times. V is TRBV20-1 and J is TRBJ2-1; D unresolved. The CDR3 length is 12 residues. V was trimmed by 7 bases and J by 8 bases, leaving 15 bases between them. Germline V lookup: CDR1 DFQATT, CDR2 SNEGSKA (reference sequence). This chain's CDR3 is CSDTKVRDEQFF. The CDR3 nucleotides are TGCAGTGACACAAAAGTGCGCGATGAGCAGTTCTTC.

This clonotype was seen only a few times. The chain combines TRBV5-1 with TRBJ2-4, with D possibly being TRBD1 (5 bases). CDR1 and CDR2 (germline): SGHRS, YFSETQ. This CDR3 region has 16 residues. Trimming pared 0 bases from V and 4 bases from J, leaving 14 bases between. The CDR3: CASSLESVRDKNIQYF. In nucleotides, the CDR3 is TGCGCCAGCAGCTTGGAGTCTGTCAGGGATAAAAACATTCAGTACTTC.

This clonotype was observed a handful of times. V is TRBV6-2 or TRBV6-3 and J is TRBJ2-1, with 8 bases matching TRBD2. CDR1 is MNHEY and CDR2 is SVGEGT in the germline V gene. This CDR3 spans 14 amino acids. Germline trimming cut 5 bases from V and 8 bases from J; bases unmatched to any gene: 8. For the CDR3, the DNA is TGTGCCAGCAGTACAATAGCGGGAAAGGATGAGCAGTTCTTC. Residues: CASSTIAGKDEQFF.

This clonotype was recorded a few times. The rearrangement joins TRBV5-1 to TRBJ2-7, with a weak D call TRBD2 (6 bases). The germline gives CDR1 SGHRS, CDR2 YFSETQ. This CDR3 has 15 amino acids. Trimming cost V 4 bases and J 2 bases, with 16 bases left between them. The CDR3 nucleotides are TGCGCCAGCAGCCCCGGGGAAGGCGGGACCTACGAGCAGTACTTC. Translating gives CASSPGEGGTYEQYF.

The chain recombines TRBV20-1 with TRBJ2-7; unclear D gene. The ends were cut back, 3 bases at V and 5 bases at J, with 14 bases in the middle. CDR3 size: 13 residues. CDR1 is DFQATT and CDR2 is SNEGSKA in the germline V gene (reference sequence). The CDR3 loop reads CSARVRVPHEQYF. CDR3 DNA sequence: TGCAGTGCTAGGGTTAGGGTGCCCCACGAGCAGTACTTC.

This clonotype was detected a few times. The chain joins TRBV20-1 to TRBJ2-3; the D gene is possibly TRBD2 (6 bases). V shed 6 bases and J shed 0 bases, with 13 bases lying between them. The CDR3 has 14 amino acids. Per germline, CDR1 DFQATT and CDR2 SNEGSKA (reference sequence). The CDR3 sequence: CSAWQLASTDTQYF. CDR3 nucleotides: TGCAGTGCCTGGCAACTAGCTAGCACAGATACGCAGTATTTT.

This clonotype was seen at least ten times. V and J are TRBV28 and TRBJ2-7, with TRBD2 matching 10 bases. V lost 6 bases to trimming and J lost 2 bases; unmatched junction nucleotides: 7. The germline V gene encodes CDR1 MDHEN and CDR2 SYDVKM. This CDR3 is built from 15 residues. The CDR3 here is CASSKVGLAAYEQYF. Written as DNA, the CDR3 is TGTGCCAGCAGCAAAGTAGGACTAGCGGCCTACGAGCAGTACTTC. Complete variable domain (other parts from reference TRBV28 and TRBJ2-7): DVKVTQSSRYLVKRTGEKVFLECVQDMDHENMFWYRQDPGLGLRLIYFSYDVKMKEKGDIPEGYSVSREKKERFSLILESASTNQTSMYLCASSKVGLAAYEQYFGPGTRLTVT.

The rearrangement uses TRBV5-1 and TRBJ1-2; 9 bases are a match to TRBD1. Germline trimming cut 4 bases from V and 7 bases from J; bases unmatched to any gene: 8. The CDR3 length is 14 residues. The germline CDR1 and CDR2 sequences are SGHRS and YFSETQ. CDR3 protein: CASSLDRGVAGYTF. The CDR3, as DNA: TGCGCCAGCAGCCTGGACAGGGGAGTGGCTGGCTACACCTTC.

This clonotype was seen only a few times. V is TRBV15 and J is TRBJ2-5; possible D gene TRBD1, 5 bases. Germline V gene lookup returns CDR1 LNHNV and CDR2 YYDKDF (reference sequence). The length of the CDR3 is 15 residues. Trimming removed 1 base from V and 1 base from J, with 10 bases in between. CDR3 loop: CATSRGGEAQETQYF. For the CDR3, the DNA is TGTGCCACCAGCAGAGGGGGCGAGGCCCAAGAGACCCAGTACTTC.

This clonotype was counted a few times. The J gene is TRBJ1-1, the V gene TRBV29-1; no definite D call. Trimming shortened V by 3 bases and J by 1 base, and 6 bases separated the two germline ends. Germline CDR1 reads SQVTM; CDR2 reads ANQGSEA. The CDR3 totals 12 residues. Here the CDR3 DNA reads TGCAGCGTTGATAGGCAGAACACTGAAGCTTTCTTT. It encodes CSVDRQNTEAFF.

The genes are TRBV7-9 and TRBJ2-7; D is unresolved. There are 13 residues in the CDR3. CDR1 SEHNR and CDR2 FQNEAQ come from the germline V gene (reference sequence). The V and J ends lost 7 bases and 4 bases respectively, with 14 bases between them. The CDR3 bases are TGTGCCAGCACCTTCCATTCCGTTTACGAGCAGTACTTC. Its protein is CASTFHSVYEQYF.

The chain recombines TRBV7-2 with TRBJ2-7; 7 bases fit TRBD1. CDR3 length equals 14 residues. Germline V gives CDR1 SGHTA, CDR2 FQGNSA. Trimming at V came to 7 bases and at J to 3 bases, leaving 9 bases not matched to a gene. Here the CDR3 DNA reads TGTGCCAGCACCCCGGGACAGCTTATCTACGAGCAGTACTTC. It codes for CASTPGQLIYEQYF.

This clonotype was detected a few times. This rearrangement joins TRBV12-3 or TRBV12-4 to TRBJ2-3, with D perhaps given as TRBD1 or TRBD2 (5 bases each). V lost 5 bases and J lost 2, with 17 bases in between. This CDR3 has 16 residues. CDR3 bases: TGTGCCAGCAGTCCGGGACGGAGCTCATCCACAGATACGCAGTATTTT. The encoded protein is CASSPGRSSSTDTQYF.

The rearrangement joins TRBV6-2 or TRBV6-3 to TRBJ2-3; TRBD1 might be the D (6 bases). V lost 6 bases to trimming and J lost 4 bases, with 14 bases between them. This CDR3 has 14 residues. Germline values: CDR1 MNHEY, CDR2 SVGEGT. CDR3 nucleotide sequence: TGTGCCAGCAGCCCAGGGGAGTTGGCAGATACGCAGTATTTT. Translation: CASSPGELADTQYF.

This clonotype has ten or more counts. The chain recombines TRBV6-5 with TRBJ2-3; tentative D call: TRBD2 (6 bases). The germline V gene has CDR1 MNHEY and CDR2 SVGAGI. V was trimmed by 4 bases and J by 4 bases, leaving 15 bases between them. The CDR3 length is 15 residues. The CDR3 DNA reads TGTGCCAGCAGTTCGGAGGGCTTTGGCGCAGATACGCAGTATTTT. It specifies CASSSEGFGADTQYF.